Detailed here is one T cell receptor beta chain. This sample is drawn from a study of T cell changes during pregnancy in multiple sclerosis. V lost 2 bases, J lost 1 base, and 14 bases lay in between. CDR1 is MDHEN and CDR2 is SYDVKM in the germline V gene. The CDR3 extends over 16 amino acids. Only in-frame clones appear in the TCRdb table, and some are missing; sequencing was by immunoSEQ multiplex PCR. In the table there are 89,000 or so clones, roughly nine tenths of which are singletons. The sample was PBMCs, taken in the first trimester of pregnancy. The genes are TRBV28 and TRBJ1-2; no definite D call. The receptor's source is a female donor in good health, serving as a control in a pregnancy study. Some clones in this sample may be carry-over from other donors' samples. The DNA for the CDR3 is TGTGCCAGCAGTTTAGATGGACTGACCCTTAACTATGGCTACACCTTC. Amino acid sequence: CASSLDGLTLNYGYTF.